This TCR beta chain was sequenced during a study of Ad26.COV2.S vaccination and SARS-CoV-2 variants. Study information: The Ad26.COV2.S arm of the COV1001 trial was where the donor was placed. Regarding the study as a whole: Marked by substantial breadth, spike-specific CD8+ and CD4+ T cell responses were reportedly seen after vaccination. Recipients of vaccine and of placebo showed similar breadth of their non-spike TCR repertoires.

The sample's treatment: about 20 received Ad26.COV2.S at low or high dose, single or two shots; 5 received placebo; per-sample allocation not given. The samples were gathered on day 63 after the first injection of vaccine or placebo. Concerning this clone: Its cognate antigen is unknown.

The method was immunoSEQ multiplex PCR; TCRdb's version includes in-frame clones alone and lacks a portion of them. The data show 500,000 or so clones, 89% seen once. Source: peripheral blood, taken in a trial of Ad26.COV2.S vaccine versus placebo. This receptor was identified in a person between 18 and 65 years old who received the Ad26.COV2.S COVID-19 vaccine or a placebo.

The CDR3: CASRTDGETQYF. The CDR3 coding sequence is TGTGCCAGCAGAACAGACGGAGAGACCCAGTACTTC. The chain links TRBV6-6 to TRBJ2-5, with no clear D. Germline V gene sequence: CDR1 MNHNY, CDR2 SVGAGI (reference sequence). V was pared by 6 bases and J by 4 bases, with 9 bases between. CDR3 size: 12 residues.